These 28 T cell receptor beta chains originate from one sample sequenced in a study of tumor-infiltrating lymphocytes in oesophageal squamous cell carcinoma (dated by TCRdb to 2016 to 2018). Library preparation employed PCR. Sequencing was performed on an Illumina HiSeq 2000. TCRdb ran its own pipeline on the public reads, namely fastp trimming at Q25 and MiXCR clone calling, and kept in-frame beta chains. Here each entry gathers all rows of one CDR3 protein and keeps the most common genes and DNA. This sample comprises about 15,000 distinct CDR3 sequences, roughly half of them detected only once. Roughly two fifths of the sample comes from the top ten. Specimen: esophageal tumor tissue. These TCRs come from a female donor with esophageal squamous cell carcinoma.

The chain employs TRBV7-6 and TRBJ2-7; 8 nucleotides line up with TRBD1. The better agreement between TRBJ2-1 and the DNA end casts doubt on the J call. Germline CDR1 reads SGHVS; CDR2 reads FNYEAQ. This CDR3 region has 13 residues. The CDR3 loop reads CASSRGQGSEQFF. DNA of the CDR3: TGTGCCAGCAGCCGCGGACAGGGTAGTGAGCAGTTCTTC.

The rearrangement uses TRBV7-8 and TRBJ2-5, with D maybe TRBD1 (5 bases). The assigned J gene may be wrong: the sequence end matches TRBJ2-1 better. The CDR3 is made up of 15 amino acids. Looked up from germline, CDR1 is SGHVS and CDR2 is FQNEAQ. CDR3 residues: CASSLNRQWYNEQFF. The CDR3 DNA sequence: TGTGCCAGCAGCTTAAATCGACAGTGGTACAATGAGCAGTTCTTC.

V gene TRBV7-2 combines with J gene TRBJ2-7; unclear D gene. The DNA end is a closer match to TRBJ2-1, so the J assignment may be wrong. Germline values: CDR1 SGHTA, CDR2 FQGNSA. This CDR3 contains 13 residues. For the CDR3, the DNA is TGTGCCAGCAGCTTGGACGGTTACAATGAGCAGTTCTTC. Amino acids: CASSLDGYNEQFF.

This clonotype occurred a few times. This chain links TRBV6-1 with TRBJ2-1; the D is unclear. CDR1 is MNHNS and CDR2 is SASEGT in the germline V gene. Trimming shortened V by 7 bases and J by 9 bases, and 13 bases separated the two germline ends. The CDR3 runs to 12 residues. CDR3 sequence reads: CASTVERGEQFF. CDR3 nucleotide sequence: TGTGCCAGCACAGTTGAACGAGGTGAGCAGTTCTTC.

The chain links TRBV28 to TRBJ2-3; D unresolved. The DNA end is a closer match to TRBJ2-7, so the J assignment may be wrong. CDR3 length: 12 residues. Germline values: CDR1 MDHEN, CDR2 SYDVKM. CDR3 bases: TGTGCCAGCAGCCCAACTCCGGGCGAGCAGTACTTC. Residues: CASSPTPGEQYF.

At least ten counts were recorded for this clonotype. This rearrangement joins TRBV2 to TRBJ2-3; D unresolved. V was pared by 3 bases and J by 4 bases, with 11 bases between. CDR3 size: 14 residues. The germline V gene encodes CDR1 SNHLY and CDR2 FYNNEI. The CDR3 protein is CASSDDDSPDTQYF. The DNA of the CDR3 is TGTGCCAGCAGTGATGACGATAGCCCAGATACGCAGTATTTT.

This clonotype was recorded many times. The chain carries TRBV14 and TRBJ1-3, with D uncertain. The germline V gene encodes CDR1 SGHDN and CDR2 FVKESK. V dropped 1 base and J dropped 3 bases, with 7 bases sitting between them. The CDR3 covers 14 residues. Written as DNA, the CDR3 is TGTGCCAGCAGCCAAGTTGGGGTTGGAAACACCATATATTTT. Amino acid sequence: CASSQVGVGNTIYF.

Points on this clonotype: A junction boundary mismatches the germline segment, possibly from a read error. The V gene is TRBV12-3 or TRBV12-4, the J gene TRBJ2-5, with 7 bases that match TRBD1. The J call may be in error: the DNA end matches TRBJ2-7 better. The length of the CDR3 is 15 residues. The CDR3 DNA is TGTGCCAGCCGTTTATATGGGACAGCCGCGAACGAGCAGTACTTC. Amino acids: CASRLYGTAANEQYF.

The DNA of the CDR3 is TGTGCCAGCAGCCGAACTAGCTACGAGCAGTACTTC. It codes for CASSRTSYEQYF. This chain links TRBV5-3 with TRBJ2-7, with a weak D call TRBD2 (5 bases). TRBV5-3 is identified as an open reading frame with a role that is uncertain. This CDR3 region has 12 residues. The V end was cut by 8 bases, the J end by 3 bases, with 12 bases between.

This clonotype was observed a handful of times. This chain links TRBV6-4 with TRBJ2-1; TRBD1 might be the D (6 bases). Trimming removed 5 bases from V and 10 bases from J, with 18 bases in between. CDR1 is MRHNA, CDR2 SNTAGT, per germline. This CDR3 has 14 residues. CDR3 loop: CASSQPGHPYEQFF. CDR3 DNA sequence: TGTGCCAGCAGTCAACCGGGACATCCCTACGAGCAGTTCTTC.

Turning to this clonotype: It is likely a read error, because the conserved phenylalanine at the end of the CDR3 is missing. It is unclear where the CDR3 begins or ends on the DNA, so no DNA is shown, and the CDR3 is as TCRdb lists it. The chain carries TRBV7-2 and TRBJ2-5; the table's TRBD1 call for D was not verified on the DNA. The CDR3 adds up to 17 amino acids, both ends counted. Germline-derived CDR1 and CDR2 are SGHTA and FQGNSA. This CDR3 is CASSLDGQGAGGYTFGS.

A note on this clonotype: The CDR3 does not close with the conserved phenylalanine or tryptophan, likely indicating a read error. The chain links TRBV29-1 to TRBJ1-1; D is possibly TRBD1 (6 bases). The CDR3 consists of 14 residues. Germline V gene data show CDR1 as SQVTM and CDR2 as ANQGSEA. Between the trimmed V and J ends, which lost 7 bases and 3 bases, there was a span of 18 bases. The CDR3 DNA is TGCAGCGCCCGAACAGGGTACGCCCACACTGAAGCTTTCTCT. Protein sequence: CSARTGYAHTEAFS.

The chain employs TRBV7-2 and TRBJ1-2; no clear D. Germline CDR1 SGHTA, CDR2 FQGNSA. This CDR3 has 15 residues. Trimming took 2 bases from V and 3 from J, leaving 13 bases between them. CDR3: CASSLSWAADYGYTF. Here the CDR3 DNA reads TGTGCCAGCAGCTTAAGCTGGGCAGCCGACTATGGCTACACCTTC.

This clonotype was seen many times. The gene calls are TRBV5-8 and TRBJ2-7; tentative D call: TRBD1 (7 bases). CDR3 length: 14 amino acids. Trimming removed 3 bases at V and 5 bases at J, with 15 bases between. Looked up from germline, CDR1 is SGHTS and CDR2 is YDEGEE. The CDR3 reads CASSSRGDSNEQYF. The CDR3 DNA reads TGTGCCAGCAGCTCGAGGGGGGACAGTAACGAGCAGTACTTC.

This clonotype occurred many times. The chain links TRBV19 to TRBJ2-3; the D is unclear. The CDR3 length is 14 residues. Germline V gene data show CDR1 as LNHDA and CDR2 as SQIVND (reference sequence). V was pared by 7 bases and J by 0 bases, with 11 bases between. CDR3 sequence (DNA): TGTGCCAGTATGCGGACGGCTAGCACAGATACGCAGTATTTT. Its protein is CASMRTASTDTQYF.

Only a few counts were recorded for this clonotype. The rearrangement joins TRBV2 to TRBJ2-7; possible D gene TRBD1, 5 bases. Trimming removed 7 bases at V and 2 bases at J, with 12 bases between. The CDR3 loop spans 13 amino acids. CDR1 and CDR2 from the germline V gene are SNHLY and FYNNEI. CDR3 in amino acids: CASNQGWPYEQYF. CDR3 sequence (DNA): TGTGCCAGCAACCAGGGATGGCCCTACGAGCAGTACTTC.

V gene TRBV7-3 combines with J gene TRBJ1-1; TRBD1 matches at 7 bases. Looked up from germline, CDR1 is SGHTA and CDR2 is FQGTGA. The CDR3 runs 13 residues. V trimming: 2 bases; J trimming: 4 bases; junction bases outside the gene matches: 1. CDR3 sequence: CASSLQGGTEAFF. The DNA of the CDR3 is TGTGCCAGCAGCTTACAGGGGGGCACTGAAGCTTTCTTT.

V gene TRBV7-3 combines with J gene TRBJ2-1, with D hard to call. Trimming pared 5 bases from V and 8 bases from J, leaving 19 bases between. From germline, CDR1 is SGHTA and CDR2 FQGTGA. The CDR3 consists of 15 residues. The CDR3 DNA is TGTGCCAGCAGCAAGATACGGAGCATGTACGATGAGCAGTTCTTC. It encodes CASSKIRSMYDEQFF.

By proportion, this clonotype is medium-sized (0.01 to 0.1%). This chain connects TRBV12-3 or TRBV12-4 to TRBJ2-7; 9 nucleotides agree with TRBD2. Trimming at V came to 5 bases and at J to 0 bases, leaving 5 bases not matched to a gene. The CDR3 is 15 residues long. CDR3 in amino acids: CASSTHSGSSYEQYF. CDR3 bases: TGTGCCAGCAGTACCCATAGCGGGAGCTCCTACGAGCAGTACTTC.

J is TRBJ2-1 and V is TRBV6-2 or TRBV6-3, with TRBD1 matching over 9 bases. The DNA end is a closer match to TRBJ2-7, so the J assignment may be wrong. The germline V gene has CDR1 MNHEY and CDR2 SVGEGT. This CDR3 contains 10 residues. CDR3 sequence: CANRGREQYF. The CDR3 bases are TGTGCCAACAGGGGGCGCGAGCAGTACTTC.

This clonotype occurred a few times. This sequence joins TRBV6-1 and TRBJ2-1, with 9 bases fitting TRBD1. CDR1 is MNHNS, CDR2 SASEGT, per germline. CDR3 length: 14 residues. The trim removed 7 bases at V and 7 bases at J, leaving 8 bases unmatched. The CDR3 coding sequence is TGTGCCAGCACCCCAGGACAGGGGTTAAATGAGCAGTTCTTC. This gives the protein CASTPGQGLNEQFF.

This clonotype was seen a handful of times. A much bigger clone sits one base away, suggesting this may be a read error. V usage is TRBV7-9 and J usage is TRBJ2-1; D call uncertain. The CDR3 contains 12 residues. Deletions cut 1 base from V and 10 bases from J, with 8 bases between. CDR1 is SEHNR, CDR2 FQNEAQ, per germline (reference sequence). The DNA for the CDR3 is TGTGCCAGCAGCTTAGACGTGGGCGAGCAGTTCTTC. It translates to CASSLDVGEQFF.

The J gene is TRBJ2-4, the V gene TRBV7-8, with D maybe TRBD2 (5 bases). Germline CDR1 is SGHVS and CDR2 is FQNEAQ. V was cut by 5 bases and J by 0 bases, with 14 bases left in between. CDR3 size: 16 residues. CDR3 amino acids: CASSKDGILAKNIQYF. CDR3 DNA: TGTGCCAGCAGCAAAGACGGGATACTAGCCAAAAACATTCAGTACTTC.

This clonotype showed up many times. The J gene is TRBJ2-2, the V gene TRBV18; D unresolved. This CDR3 spans 16 amino acids. Germline assignment: CDR1 KGHSH and CDR2 LQKENI. Trimming left V 3 bases short and J 0 bases short, with 11 bases between. The CDR3 sequence: CASSPLSPSNTGELFF. For the CDR3, the DNA is TGTGCCAGCTCACCGCTGAGTCCATCGAACACCGGGGAGCTGTTTTTT.

The J gene is TRBJ2-3, the V gene TRBV7-2; TRBD2 is a possible D gene (5 bases). Germline V gene data show CDR1 as SGHTA and CDR2 as FQGNSA. V was trimmed by 5 bases and J by 7 bases, leaving 13 bases between them. The CDR3 extends over 13 amino acids. The CDR3 sequence: CASSNDYKNTQYF. The CDR3 region has the DNA TGTGCCAGCAGCAACGACTACAAAAATACGCAGTATTTT.

This chain joins TRBV7-9 and TRBJ2-1, with 7 positions matching TRBD2. The CDR3 loop spans 16 amino acids. The J segment lost 2 bases and the V segment lost 2 bases, leaving 6 bases of the junction unmatched. The germline gives CDR1 SEHNR, CDR2 FQNEAQ (reference sequence). CDR3 residues: CASSLFASGAYNEQFF. Here the CDR3 DNA reads TGTGCCAGCAGCTTATTTGCTAGCGGAGCCTACAATGAGCAGTTCTTC.

This clonotype was counted only a few times. This chain uses TRBV7-2 with TRBJ2-7; 7 bases are a match to TRBD1. TRBJ2-1 matches the DNA end more closely, so the J call is doubtful. CDR1 is SGHTA, CDR2 FQGNSA, per germline. The length of the CDR3 is 15 residues. This CDR3 is CASSLAGTDYNEQFF. DNA of the CDR3: TGTGCCAGCAGCTTAGCGGGGACAGATTACAATGAGCAGTTCTTC.

V gene TRBV7-3 combines with J gene TRBJ2-7, with 12 nucleotides matching TRBD2. The J call may be wrong; the DNA end is better matched by TRBJ2-5. This CDR3 comprises 17 residues. CDR1 and CDR2 from the germline V gene are SGHTA and FQGTGA. The CDR3 is CASSLRSSGRAWETQYF. CDR3 in DNA: TGTGCCAGCAGCTTAAGGTCTAGCGGGAGGGCCTGGGAGACCCAGTACTTC.